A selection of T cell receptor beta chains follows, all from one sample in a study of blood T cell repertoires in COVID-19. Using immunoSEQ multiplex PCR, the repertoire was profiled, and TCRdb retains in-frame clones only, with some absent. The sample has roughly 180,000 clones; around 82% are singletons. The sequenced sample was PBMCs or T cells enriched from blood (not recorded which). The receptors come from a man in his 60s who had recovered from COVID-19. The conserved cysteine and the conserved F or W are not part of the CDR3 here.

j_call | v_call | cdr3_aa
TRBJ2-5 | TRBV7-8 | ASSLVAGGPQETQY
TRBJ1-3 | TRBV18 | ASSLDRVGNTIY
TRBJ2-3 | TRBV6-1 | ASSVPGTGDLDTQY
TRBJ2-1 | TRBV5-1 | ASSPGHSYNEQF
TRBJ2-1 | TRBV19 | ASGTSGSPHNEQF
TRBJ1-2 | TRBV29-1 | SVQPGHRNYGYT
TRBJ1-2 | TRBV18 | ASSAGDYGYT
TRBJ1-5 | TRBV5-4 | ASSPGQGDQPQH
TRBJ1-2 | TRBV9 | ASSVRDFGQGAWNYGYT
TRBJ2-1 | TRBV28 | ASFDPRSYNEQF
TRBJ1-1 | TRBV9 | ASSVGHKAPEAF
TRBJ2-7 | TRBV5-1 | ASSLGGQGTPQAYEQY
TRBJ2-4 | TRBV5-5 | ASSYDSTKNIQY
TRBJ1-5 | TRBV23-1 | ASSQPDRVNQPQH
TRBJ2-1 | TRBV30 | AWSVLAGDIGEQF
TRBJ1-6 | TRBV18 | ASSPAGGKNSPLH
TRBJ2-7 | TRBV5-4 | ASSLLQGRHEQY
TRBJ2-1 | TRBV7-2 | ASSLTPGEQF
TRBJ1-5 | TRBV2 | ASSERGDGPPQH
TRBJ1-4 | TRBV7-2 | ASSLYFRDSAGTNEKLF
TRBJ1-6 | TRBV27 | ASSWFTGNSPLH
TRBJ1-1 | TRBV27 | ASSSDRSIMNTEAF